Listed below are T cell receptor beta chains from one sample, sequenced in a study of blood T cells in healthy people across ages. TCRdb re-derived calls from the 5' RACE reads in MiXCR, one entry per CDR3 protein. Of some 690,000 distinct CDR3 sequences listed, around a fifth are singletons. The material sequenced was blood. Source of these receptors: a man between 65 and 80 years old in good health. Each CDR3 is given with its conserved first and last residue. Each record gives: V gene, clone size, CDR3 protein. Size is stated for part of the rows, as once, few or many counts, or as a class when the clone is expanded.

V gene: TRBV27; clone size: .; CDR3 protein: CASSSGQLSNQPQHF
V gene: TRBV3-1; clone size: .; CDR3 protein: CASSPLRSTDTQYF
V gene: TRBV29-1; clone size: many; CDR3 protein: CSVESFGGYGYTF
V gene: TRBV3-1; clone size: .; CDR3 protein: CASSQGGLASNF
V gene: TRBV29-1; clone size: .; CDR3 protein: CSVVDREGQPQHF
V gene: TRBV20-1; clone size: few; CDR3 protein: CSAPGGTRGGTDTQYF
V gene: TRBV4-3; clone size: .; CDR3 protein: CASSQGLGGRTGGLFF
V gene: TRBV7-2; clone size: .; CDR3 protein: CASSRSGTRGGYEQFF
V gene: TRBV7-9; clone size: .; CDR3 protein: CASSWGLEGSDTQYF
V gene: TRBV30; clone size: few; CDR3 protein: CAWSVWQNSPLHF
V gene: TRBV11-2; clone size: .; CDR3 protein: CASSLDWGYYGYTF
V gene: TRBV6-1; clone size: few; CDR3 protein: CASSEGPPGAQHF
V gene: TRBV6-1; clone size: few; CDR3 protein: CASSAQPGATLISYEQYF
V gene: TRBV6-5; clone size: .; CDR3 protein: CASSPSPSGRQFF